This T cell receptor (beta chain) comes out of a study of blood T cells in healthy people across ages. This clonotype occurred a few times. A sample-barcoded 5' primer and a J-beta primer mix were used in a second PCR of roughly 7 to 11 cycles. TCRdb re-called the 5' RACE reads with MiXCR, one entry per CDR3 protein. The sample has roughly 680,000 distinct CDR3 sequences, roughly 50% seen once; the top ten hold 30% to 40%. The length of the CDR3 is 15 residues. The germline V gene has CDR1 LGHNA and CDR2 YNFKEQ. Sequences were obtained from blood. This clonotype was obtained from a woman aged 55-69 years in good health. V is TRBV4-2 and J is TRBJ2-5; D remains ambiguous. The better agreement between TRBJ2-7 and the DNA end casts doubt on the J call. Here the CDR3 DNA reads TGTGCCAGCAGAACCAACATAAGGGCCTTCGCCGAGCAGTACTTC. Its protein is CASRTNIRAFAEQYF.